This passage covers 30 T cell receptor beta chains from one sample sequenced in a study of glioma-infiltrating T cells after dendritic cell vaccination. The assay was immunoSEQ multiplex PCR, and TCRdb's table has in-frame clones only and misses some. The table lists about 90,000 clones, more than 70% of them singletons, with about 3.2% in the top ten. The material sequenced was blood, taken before dendritic cell vaccination. These receptors came from a human donor with glioblastoma.

The V call is TRBV9, the J call TRBJ1-2; no clear D gene. V was shortened by 0 bases and J by 4 bases, with 10 bases between the two germline ends. Germline CDR1 is SGDLS and CDR2 is YYNGEE. The length of the CDR3 is 14 residues. This CDR3 is CASSVGGGPYGYTF. As DNA, the CDR3 is TGTGCCAGCAGCGTAGGTGGAGGGCCCTATGGCTACACCTTC.

J is TRBJ1-4 and V is TRBV5-6, with 10 bases fitting TRBD1. The CDR3 runs 15 residues. With 4 bases clipped from V and 7 bases from J, the junction kept 7 bases outside the gene matches. The germline CDR1 and CDR2 sequences are SGHDT and YYEEEE. In DNA, the CDR3 is TGTGCCAGCAGCCGAGACAGGGGGCAGATTGAAAAACTGTTTTTT. This sequence encodes CASSRDRGQIEKLFF.

The count of this clone is one. V gene TRBV27 combines with J gene TRBJ2-1; tentatively, D is TRBD2 (6 bases). CDR1 is MNHEY and CDR2 is SMNVEV in the germline V gene (reference sequence). Trimming removed 6 bases at V and 4 bases at J, with 16 bases between. The CDR3 is made up of 15 amino acids. In nucleotides, the CDR3 is TGTGCCAGCAGCCCCCCGGGGGACTGGTACAATGAGCAGTTCTTC. This encodes CASSPPGDWYNEQFF.

The genes are TRBV7-9 and TRBJ2-5; TRBD2 agrees at 8 bases. CDR3 size: 17 residues. Unmatched junction bases numbered 14, after V lost 5 bases and J lost 3 bases. In germline, CDR1 is SEHNR, CDR2 FQNEAQ (reference sequence). The CDR3, as DNA: TGTGCCAGCAGCGGACGAGCGGGAGACCCAGAAGAAGAGACCCAGTACTTC. Encoded protein: CASSGRAGDPEEETQYF. The variable domain in full, with the rest retrieved from reference TRBV7-9 and TRBJ2-5, is DTGVSQNPRHKITKRGQNVTFRCDPISEHNRLYWYRQTLGQGPEFLTYFQNEAQLEKSRLLSDRFSAERPKGSFSTLEIQRTEQGDSAMYLCASSGRAGDPEEETQYFGPGTRLLVL.

This chain links TRBV7-9 with TRBJ2-5, with TRBD2 as a possible D gene (5 bases). V lost 5 bases and J 5 bases, leaving 24 bases between the germline ends. This CDR3 comprises 17 residues. CDR1 and CDR2 (germline): SEHNR, FQNEAQ (reference sequence). The DNA of the CDR3 is TGTGCCAGCAGCCCCCCCTTAGGGTTAGGAGGTGAGGAGACCCAGTACTTC. It codes for CASSPPLGLGGEETQYF.

J is TRBJ2-7 and V is TRBV5-1, with 7 bases matching TRBD1. The CDR3 runs 15 residues. V dropped 5 bases and J dropped 4; count of bases not matched to a gene: 12. The germline V gene has CDR1 SGHRS and CDR2 YFSETQ. CDR3 loop: CASRNPTGSIYEQYF. In DNA, the CDR3 is TGCGCCAGCAGGAACCCGACAGGGTCAATTTACGAGCAGTACTTC.

The chain combines TRBV7-2 with TRBJ1-2; TRBD1 agrees at 10 bases. The CDR3 spans 14 residues. CDR1 is SGHTA and CDR2 is FQGNSA in the germline V gene. J gave up 7 bases and V 6 bases, and 8 bases lay outside the gene matches. The CDR3, as DNA: TGTGCCAGCAGGGCCCGGGACAGGGGACCTGGCTACACCTTC. It codes for CASRARDRGPGYTF.

In this sample, this clone turned up once. The rearrangement uses TRBV7-9 and TRBJ1-4; TRBD1 is a possible D gene (6 bases). Germline V gives CDR1 SEHNR, CDR2 FQNEAQ (reference sequence). The CDR3 runs 13 residues. V was trimmed by 6 bases and J by 8 bases, leaving 13 bases between them. In DNA form, the CDR3 reads TGTGCCAGCAGGTCACAGGGTGACGAAAAACTGTTTTTT. Translating gives CASRSQGDEKLFF.

The V call is TRBV29-1, the J call TRBJ2-1; 9 bases agree with TRBD2. From germline, CDR1 is SQVTM and CDR2 ANQGSEA. This CDR3 is 16 amino acids long. V was pared by 7 bases and J by 6 bases, with 16 bases of the junction left unmatched. The CDR3 DNA is TGCAGCGGTGCTCCCTACGGAGCGGGGGGCACCAATGAGCAGTTCTTC. Translated, it gives CSGAPYGAGGTNEQFF.

The gene calls are TRBV30 and TRBJ2-3; TRBD2 matches 10 bases. CDR1 and CDR2 (germline): GTSNPN, SVGIG (reference sequence). This CDR3 is built from 13 residues. V shed 2 bases and J 10 bases; nucleotides not matched to a gene: 6. CDR3 DNA: TGTGCCTGGAGTTTGCTAGCGGGAGAGGCGCAGTATTTT. Translation gives CAWSLLAGEAQYF.

The CDR3 sequence is CASSGRRVLQDTQYF. CDR3 in DNA: TGTGCCAGCAGCGGAAGGAGGGTCCTCCAAGATACGCAGTATTTT. V gene TRBV9 combines with J gene TRBJ2-3; perhaps TRBD2 as D (6 bases). This CDR3 spans 15 amino acids. V was trimmed by 3 bases and J by 5 bases, leaving 16 bases between them. The germline CDR1 and CDR2 sequences are SGDLS and YYNGEE.

The V and J genes are TRBV6-1 and TRBJ1-2, with D tentatively TRBD1 (6 bases). This CDR3 has 15 residues. V was clipped by 4 bases and J by 2 bases, with 14 bases between them. Germline V gene sequence: CDR1 MNHNS, CDR2 SASEGT. The CDR3 DNA reads TGTGCCAGCAGTGCAGGCCCCAGGGGCAACTATGGCTACACCTTC. Its protein is CASSAGPRGNYGYTF.

A note on this clone: Germline is not matched at one junction end, which may reflect a read error. The rearrangement uses TRBV20-1 and TRBJ2-1, with D maybe TRBD2 (6 bases). Germline V gene sequence: CDR1 DFQATT, CDR2 SNEGSKA (reference sequence). There are 11 residues in the CDR3. CDR3 bases: TGCAGTGCGAGAGCGGGTGAACCGCAGTTCTTC. Its translation: CSARAGEPQFF.

The V call is TRBV6-5, the J call TRBJ2-2; 8 bases fit TRBD2. The germline V gene has CDR1 MNHEY and CDR2 SVGAGI. The CDR3 is 14 amino acids. V shed 7 bases and J 4 bases; nucleotides not matched to a gene: 5. The CDR3 region has the DNA TGTGCCAGCATCCCCAGCGGGAGCACCGGGGAGCTGTTTTTT. Translated, it gives CASIPSGSTGELFF.

The rearrangement links TRBV19 to TRBJ2-1, with 7 bases fitting TRBD2. Losses at the gene ends were 5 bases for V and 6 bases for J; bases not matched to a gene: 4. This CDR3 comprises 13 residues. Germline lookup yields CDR1 LNHDA and CDR2 SQIVND (reference sequence). CDR3 coding DNA: TGTGCCAGTAGTTTACTAGCGACCAATGAGCAGTTCTTC. Translated: CASSLLATNEQFF.

The sample holds one count of this clone. The CDR3 DNA is TGCGCCAGCAGCTCTGGGGGACAGGGCCGTGATGGCTACACCTTC. Protein: CASSSGGQGRDGYTF. The chain has TRBV5-1 and TRBJ1-2; 9 bases match TRBD1. With 3 bases clipped from V and 6 bases from J, the junction kept 9 bases outside the gene matches. CDR3 size: 15 residues. Germline-derived CDR1 and CDR2 are SGHRS and YFSETQ. Looking up the rest from reference TRBV5-1 and TRBJ1-2 gives the full variable domain: KAGVTQTPRYLIKTRGQQVTLSCSPISGHRSVSWYQQTPGQGLQFLFEYFSETQRNKGNFPGRFSGRQFSNSRSEMNVSTLELGDSALYLCASSSGGQGRDGYTFGSGTRLTVV.

This sequence joins TRBV27 and TRBJ1-2; 7 bases match TRBD1. V lost 1 base, J lost 8 bases, and 16 bases stayed unmatched. This CDR3 region has 17 residues. Germline assignment: CDR1 MNHEY and CDR2 SMNVEV (reference sequence). Here the CDR3 DNA reads TGTGCCAGCAGTTTATTTGGCCAGGGGGTACGTGTAGGAGGCTACACCTTC. Its translation is CASSLFGQGVRVGGYTF.

The chain combines TRBV27 with TRBJ1-1; 8 nucleotides match TRBD1. CDR3 length equals 12 residues. Germline V gene lookup returns CDR1 MNHEY and CDR2 SMNVEV (reference sequence). The V segment lost 4 bases and the J segment 10 bases; nucleotides outside the gene matches: 5. The CDR3 bases are TGTGCCAGCAGTTCACTTACAGGGGGAGCTTTCTTT. Amino acids: CASSSLTGGAFF.

This clone has just a few counts. V and J are TRBV5-4 and TRBJ1-5; D possibly corresponds to TRBD1 (5 bases). The CDR3 runs to 13 residues. The germline V gene encodes CDR1 SGHNT and CDR2 YYREEE (reference sequence). Between the trimmed V and J ends, which lost 2 bases and 10 bases, there was a span of 13 bases. CDR3 sequence (DNA): TGTGCCAGCAGCTTAGCGGGGACCCCCCCCCAGCATTTT. This sequence encodes CASSLAGTPPQHF.

Comments on this clone: Within the sample, other DNA sequences also encode this same CDR3. The V and J genes are TRBV5-1 and TRBJ2-7; 9 positions match TRBD2. This CDR3 contains 15 residues. From germline, CDR1 is SGHRS and CDR2 YFSETQ. Trimming cost V 0 bases and J 0 bases; bases outside gene matches: 1. CDR3 DNA: TGCGCCAGCAGCTTGGGTAGCGGGGGCTCCTACGAGCAGTACTTC. Its protein is CASSLGSGGSYEQYF.

This chain connects TRBV7-3 to TRBJ2-2; weak D call: TRBD1 (5 bases). V was cut by 2 bases and J by 6 bases, with 13 bases left in between. CDR3 size: 15 residues. Germline values: CDR1 SGHTA, CDR2 FQGTGA. This chain's CDR3 is CASSLGAGSAGELFF. The CDR3 DNA reads TGTGCCAGCAGCTTAGGGGCAGGGTCAGCCGGGGAGCTGTTTTTT.

This clone was recorded only once. The V gene is TRBV18, the J gene TRBJ2-4; 7 bases are a match to TRBD2. Germline V gene lookup returns CDR1 KGHSH and CDR2 LQKENI. CDR3 size: 16 residues. The trim removed 1 base at V and 0 bases at J, leaving 3 bases unmatched. The CDR3 region has the DNA TGTGCCAGCTCACCACGGGGGGGACTAGCCAAAAACATTCAGTACTTC. Its translation: CASSPRGGLAKNIQYF.

The rearrangement uses TRBV7-2 and TRBJ1-6; D is ambiguous. The germline V gene has CDR1 SGHTA and CDR2 FQGNSA. The CDR3 extends over 17 amino acids. Trimming took off 6 bases at V and 8 bases at J, with 23 bases between the two ends. The CDR3 loop reads CASSQWRESQFHSPLHF. The CDR3 coding sequence is TGTGCCAGCAGTCAATGGCGGGAATCGCAATTTCATTCACCCCTCCACTTT.

V gene TRBV6-4 combines with J gene TRBJ2-6; no clear D. V was shortened by 5 bases and J by 0 bases, with 5 bases between the two germline ends. Germline lookup yields CDR1 MRHNA and CDR2 SNTAGT. The CDR3 covers 14 residues. CDR3 DNA sequence: TGTGCCAGCAGTCTCGGCTCTGGGGCCAACGTCCTGACTTTC. The encoded protein is CASSLGSGANVLTF.

This chain joins TRBV5-1 and TRBJ1-1; D possibly corresponds to TRBD1 (6 bases). The CDR3 covers 14 residues. The V gene's germline CDR1 is SGHRS and CDR2 YFSETQ. Between the trimmed V and J ends, which lost 4 bases and 1 base, there was a span of 11 bases. In DNA form, the CDR3 reads TGCGCCAGCAGCCTGTGGACAGCGAACACTGAAGCTTTCTTT. Amino acids: CASSLWTANTEAFF.

This clone was recorded once. V gene TRBV10-1 combines with J gene TRBJ2-3; 7 nucleotides align to TRBD2. The V and J ends lost 3 bases and 3 bases, in that order; junction bases with no gene match: 9. The V gene's germline CDR1 is WNHNN and CDR2 SYGVQD (reference sequence). The CDR3 is made up of 16 amino acids. The CDR3 nucleotides are TGCGCCAGCAGTGAAAGCGGGCGGGAGAGGACAGATACGCAGTATTTT. Amino acid sequence: CASSESGRERTDTQYF.

About this clone itself: Other DNA sequences in this specimen translate into the identical CDR3. The chain joins TRBV5-1 to TRBJ2-7; 7 bases are a match to TRBD1. Germline V CDR1 and CDR2: SGHRS, YFSETQ. The junction had 3 bases not matched to a gene; V was cut back by 3 bases and J by 6 bases. The CDR3 runs to 12 residues. CDR3 amino acids: CASSSTGREQYF. The CDR3 coding sequence is TGCGCCAGCAGCTCGACAGGGCGCGAGCAGTACTTC. Full variable domain (missing parts from reference TRBV5-1 and TRBJ2-7): KAGVTQTPRYLIKTRGQQVTLSCSPISGHRSVSWYQQTPGQGLQFLFEYFSETQRNKGNFPGRFSGRQFSNSRSEMNVSTLELGDSALYLCASSSTGREQYFGPGTRLTVT.

This chain links TRBV5-1 with TRBJ2-1; TRBD2 agrees at 14 bases. This CDR3 is built from 14 residues. Per germline, CDR1 SGHRS and CDR2 YFSETQ. V trimming: 7 bases; J trimming: 12 bases; junction bases outside the gene matches: 9. For the CDR3, the DNA is TGCGCCAGCTTAGAGACTAGCGGGGGGGCCGGGCAGTTCTTC. The encoded protein is CASLETSGGAGQFF.

The CDR3 loop is CATSRAGTQYF. The CDR3 nucleotides are TGTGCCACCTCACGGGCGGGGACGCAGTATTTT. The gene calls are TRBV19 and TRBJ2-3; possible D gene TRBD2, 6 bases. CDR1 and CDR2 from the germline V gene are LNHDA and SQIVND (reference sequence). This CDR3 is 11 amino acids long. The V and J ends lost 10 bases and 9 bases respectively, with 14 bases between them.

This rearrangement joins TRBV19 to TRBJ2-5; 7 bases line up with TRBD2. This CDR3 is 16 amino acids long. The V gene end was trimmed by 1 base and the J gene end by 5 bases; junction bases not matched to a gene: 10. The germline CDR1 and CDR2 sequences are LNHDA and SQIVND (reference sequence). This CDR3 reads CASSIASGIKTETQYF. CDR3 sequence (DNA): TGTGCCAGTAGTATAGCCAGCGGGATTAAGACTGAGACCCAGTACTTC.